This entry lists 17 T cell receptor beta chains sequenced from one sample in a study of human T cells and chemical hapten exposure. Time point in this sample: patch test 3, about 24 weeks after DPC sensitization. Specified treatment: therapeutic diphenylcyclopropenone sensitization with weekly scalp DPC. TCRdb processed the RACE reads anew with MiXCR; each CDR3 protein has one entry. The table lists over 55,000 distinct CDR3 sequences, more than 9.5% of them singletons. The sample was whole blood, taken in connection with sensitization to the hapten diphenylcyclopropenone (DPC). The source is a woman in her forties or fifties with alopecia areata. Some clones in this sample may be carry-over from other donors' samples.

The V and J genes are TRBV4-1 and TRBJ2-3; no clear D gene. The V and J ends lost 3 bases and 4 bases respectively, with 8 bases between them. Per germline, CDR1 MGHRA and CDR2 YSYEKL. This CDR3 region has 13 residues. CDR3 loop: CASSHPTSDTQYF. The CDR3 coding sequence is TGCGCCAGCAGCCATCCCACATCAGATACGCAGTATTTT.

The sample holds many counts of this clonotype. The chain has TRBV18 and TRBJ2-6; no firm D call. The CDR3 runs to 15 residues. Germline CDR1 is KGHSH and CDR2 is LQKENI. Trimming removed 2 bases at V and 1 base at J, with 6 bases between. In DNA, the CDR3 is TGTGCCAGCTCACCATCAGAATCTGGGGCCAACGTCCTGACTTTC. Translation gives CASSPSESGANVLTF.

Only a few counts were recorded for this clonotype. The V call is TRBV28, the J call TRBJ2-7; D is ambiguous. The CDR3 is made up of 11 amino acids. V was cut by 1 base and J by 6 bases, with 4 bases left in between. Germline assignment: CDR1 MDHEN and CDR2 SYDVKM. CDR3 in DNA: TGTGCCAGCAGTTTATTCAGCGAGCAGTACTTC. Protein: CASSLFSEQYF. The variable domain in full, with the rest retrieved from reference TRBV28 and TRBJ2-7, is DVKVTQSSRYLVKRTGEKVFLECVQDMDHENMFWYRQDPGLGLRLIYFSYDVKMKEKGDIPEGYSVSREKKERFSLILESASTNQTSMYLCASSLFSEQYFGPGTRLTVT.

This clonotype was detected ten times or more. This rearrangement joins TRBV6-5 to TRBJ1-6; D is uncertain. The germline V and J ends were trimmed by 2 bases and 10 bases, with 18 bases remaining between them. The germline V gene has CDR1 MNHEY and CDR2 SVGAGI. The CDR3 covers 16 residues. The CDR3 nucleotides are TGTGCCAGCAGTTACGGTGGTGGCGGGGTCGAATCACCCCTCCACTTT. Protein: CASSYGGGGVESPLHF.

In its sample, this clonotype was seen many times. The J gene is TRBJ1-2, the V gene TRBV18; 8 bases fit TRBD1. Germline CDR1 reads KGHSH; CDR2 reads LQKENI. V trimming: 2 bases; J trimming: 3 bases; junction bases outside the gene matches: 11. CDR3 length: 17 amino acids. The CDR3 reads CASSPTDRARGDYGYTF. Written as DNA, the CDR3 is TGTGCCAGCTCACCAACGGACAGGGCCAGGGGGGACTATGGCTACACCTTC.

This clonotype was seen a handful of times. The CDR3 nucleotides are TGTGCCATCAGTGCAACAGGGAATGGAAACACCATATATTTT. Residues: CAISATGNGNTIYF. V gene TRBV10-3 combines with J gene TRBJ1-3; maybe TRBD1 (6 bases). Trimming cost V 4 bases and J 3 bases, with 10 bases left between them. The CDR3 totals 14 residues. CDR1 and CDR2 (germline): ENHRY, SYGVKD.

A few counts support this clonotype. This chain joins TRBV7-6 and TRBJ1-4; D gene unclear. The germline V gene encodes CDR1 SGHVS and CDR2 FNYEAQ. Between the trimmed V and J ends, which lost 3 bases and 2 bases, there was a span of 7 bases. The CDR3 covers 14 residues. DNA of the CDR3: TGTGCCAGCAGCTTGACGGTGACTAATGAAAAACTGTTTTTT. Protein product: CASSLTVTNEKLFF.

This clonotype was recorded at least ten times. The rearrangement uses TRBV12-3 or TRBV12-4 and TRBJ1-2; no reliable D call. Trimming removed 1 base from V and 5 bases from J, with 5 bases in between. This CDR3 has 12 residues. CDR3 region: CASSLEGYGYTF. CDR3 in DNA: TGTGCCAGCAGTTTAGAGGGTTATGGCTACACCTTC.

The chain employs TRBV5-1 and TRBJ2-5, with D possibly TRBD2 on 6 matching bases. V was cut by 0 bases and J by 4 bases, with 13 bases left in between. This CDR3 has 15 residues. The germline gives CDR1 SGHRS, CDR2 YFSETQ. Here the CDR3 reads CASSLGWRGGETQYF. CDR3 sequence (DNA): TGCGCCAGCAGCTTGGGTTGGAGGGGCGGAGAGACCCAGTACTTC.

This clonotype was detected many times. The V gene is TRBV6-1, the J gene TRBJ1-5, with D possibly being TRBD1 (5 bases). This CDR3 is built from 12 residues. Trimming took off 6 bases at V and 5 bases at J, with 8 bases between the two ends. Germline V gene sequence: CDR1 MNHNS, CDR2 SASEGT. The CDR3 region is CASSGRDQPQHF. In DNA form, the CDR3 reads TGTGCCAGCAGCGGCAGGGATCAGCCCCAGCATTTT.

The chain has TRBV28 and TRBJ2-7; no reliable D call. The V and J ends lost 10 bases and 0 bases respectively, with 16 bases between them. Germline values: CDR1 MDHEN, CDR2 SYDVKM. This CDR3 contains 14 residues. The DNA for the CDR3 is TGTGCCACTAAATCCCGGGCCCTCTCCTACGAGCAGTACTTC. The encoded protein is CATKSRALSYEQYF.

This clonotype was counted a few times. The chain uses TRBV12-3 or TRBV12-4 and TRBJ2-1, with D possibly called TRBD1 or TRBD2 (6 bases each). The length of the CDR3 is 14 residues. V was pared by 6 bases and J by 7 bases, with 16 bases between. CDR3 nucleotides: TGTGCCAGCAGCCCTTGGGGGGCTCTTAATGAGCAGTTCTTC. The encoded protein is CASSPWGALNEQFF.

The chain combines TRBV6-6 with TRBJ1-5; D is ambiguous. The CDR3 length is 11 residues. Trimming cost V 8 bases and J 7 bases, with 9 bases left between them. The germline gives CDR1 MNHNY, CDR2 SVGAGI (reference sequence). CDR3 nucleotide sequence: TGTGCCAGCGGAGCGGGGCAGCCCCAGCATTTT. Its protein product is CASGAGQPQHF.

This clonotype was seen at least ten times. The V call is TRBV28, the J call TRBJ1-1; 7 nucleotides align to TRBD1. Looked up from germline, CDR1 is MDHEN and CDR2 is SYDVKM. The CDR3 spans 14 residues. The trim removed 5 bases at V and 6 bases at J, leaving 9 bases unmatched. This CDR3 reads CASSRGGAWSEAFF. Written as DNA, the CDR3 is TGTGCCAGCAGTAGAGGGGGCGCTTGGTCTGAAGCTTTCTTT. The whole variable domain, filled in from reference TRBV28 and TRBJ1-1, reads DVKVTQSSRYLVKRTGEKVFLECVQDMDHENMFWYRQDPGLGLRLIYFSYDVKMKEKGDIPEGYSVSREKKERFSLILESASTNQTSMYLCASSRGGAWSEAFFGQGTRLTVV.

The V and J genes are TRBV3-1 and TRBJ2-1, with a possible D match to TRBD2 (6 bases). Germline assignment: CDR1 LGHDT and CDR2 YNNKEL (reference sequence). This CDR3 has 16 residues. Trimming shortened V by 1 base and J by 7 bases, and 17 bases separated the two germline ends. The CDR3 DNA is TGTGCCAGCAGCCAAGTAGGGTGGAGGAGGGAGAATGAGCAGTTCTTC. It specifies CASSQVGWRRENEQFF.

This clonotype was observed a handful of times. The V call is TRBV5-1, the J call TRBJ2-2; TRBD2 matches at 9 bases. The J segment lost 0 bases and the V segment lost 0 bases, leaving 6 bases of the junction unmatched. This CDR3 is built from 18 residues. CDR1 and CDR2 from the germline V gene are SGHRS and YFSETQ. Here the CDR3 reads CASSLEVAGAANTGELFF. The CDR3 DNA reads as TGCGCCAGCAGCTTGGAGGTAGCGGGAGCCGCGAACACCGGGGAGCTGTTTTTT.

V gene TRBV12-3 or TRBV12-4 combines with J gene TRBJ2-1; D perhaps matches TRBD2 (6 bases). The CDR3 totals 13 residues. The V and J ends lost 7 bases and 12 bases respectively, with 19 bases between them. The CDR3 sequence is CASTSGGGDGQFF. The CDR3 coding sequence is TGTGCCAGCACCTCTGGTGGAGGGGACGGGCAGTTCTTC.